Listed here are 10 T cell receptor beta chains from one sample, sequenced in a study of blood T cell repertoires in COVID-19. The data were produced by immunoSEQ multiplex PCR, yet TCRdb's version contains in-frame clones alone and is incomplete. The sample holds 110,000 to 150,000 clones, roughly three quarters seen once. The specimen was peripheral blood. The receptor source for this set is a woman in her sixties or seventies with COVID-19, enrolled during active disease.

This clone was counted many times. The gene calls are TRBV28 and TRBJ1-5, with a tentative D call TRBD1 (6 bases). Trimming took 10 bases from V and 1 from J, leaving 8 bases between them. Germline CDR1 and CDR2: MDHEN and SYDVKM. The CDR3 is 12 amino acids. The CDR3: CATTGSNQPQHF. CDR3 sequence (DNA): TGTGCCACTACAGGGAGCAATCAGCCCCAGCATTTT.

The chain links TRBV5-1 to TRBJ2-1; TRBD1 aligns across 7 bases. The CDR3 sequence is 16 residues long. The junction had 7 bases not matched to a gene; V was cut back by 4 bases and J by 0 bases. CDR1 is SGHRS and CDR2 is YFSETQ in the germline V gene. The CDR3 DNA is TGCGCCAGCAGCCCAGACAGGGCCAGCTCCTACAATGAGCAGTTCTTC. Residues: CASSPDRASSYNEQFF.

This clone occurred many times. The V call is TRBV7-9, the J call TRBJ2-7, with D possibly matching TRBD1 (6 bases). The CDR3 spans 12 residues. Per germline, CDR1 SEHNR and CDR2 FQNEAQ (reference sequence). V lost 5 bases to trimming and J lost 2 bases, with 7 bases between them. The CDR3, as DNA: TGTGCCAGCAGCCGGACAGCCTACGAGCAGTACTTC. It yields the protein CASSRTAYEQYF.

The J gene is TRBJ1-1, the V gene TRBV7-3; TRBD1 matches 7 bases. The V gene's germline CDR1 is SGHTA and CDR2 FQGTGA. The CDR3 extends over 13 amino acids. V shed 4 bases, J shed 6 bases, and the junction held 5 bases outside the gene matches. CDR3 sequence (DNA): TGTGCCAGCAGCTCCCAGGGGGTCGCTGAAGCTTTCTTT. It yields the protein CASSSQGVAEAFF.

J is TRBJ1-4 and V is TRBV3-1 (or the pseudogene TRBV3-2); 8 positions match TRBD1. V shed 3 bases and J 5 bases; nucleotides not matched to a gene: 5. CDR1 and CDR2 from the germline V gene are LGHDT and YNNKEL (reference sequence). This CDR3 has 15 residues. Here the CDR3 DNA reads TGTGCCAGCAGCCAGCAGGGGGCGATGAATGAAAAACTGTTTTTT. Translating gives CASSQQGAMNEKLFF.

This clone was detected a few times. The CDR3 nucleotides are TGTGCCTGGGACGGACAGACAACCTTATACAACTATGGCTACACCTTC. Its translation is CAWDGQTTLYNYGYTF. V and J are TRBV30 and TRBJ1-2; D is perhaps TRBD1 (6 bases). The germline V gene has CDR1 GTSNPN and CDR2 SVGIG (reference sequence). The CDR3 consists of 16 residues. V was trimmed by 5 bases and J by 2 bases, leaving 21 bases between them. Supplemented by reference TRBV30 and TRBJ1-2, the full variable domain reads SQTIHQWPATLVQPVGSPLSLECTVEGTSNPNLYWYRQAAGRGLQLLFYSVGIGQISSEVPQNLSASRPQDRQFILSSKKLLLSDSGFYLCAWDGQTTLYNYGYTFGSGTRLTVV.

The V gene is TRBV3-1 (or the pseudogene TRBV3-2), the J gene TRBJ2-3, with TRBD2 identical over 9 bases. Unmatched junction bases numbered 9, after V lost 6 bases and J lost 2 bases. Per the germline V gene, CDR1 is LGHDT and CDR2 is YNNKEL (reference sequence). This CDR3 spans 16 amino acids. The CDR3 coding sequence is TGTGCCAGCAGTCAGATTAGCGGGGGCCTCACAGATACGCAGTATTTT. It translates to CASSQISGGLTDTQYF.

The rearrangement uses TRBV12-3 or TRBV12-4 and TRBJ1-5; TRBD1 might be the D (6 bases). The CDR3 is 12 residues long. The ends were cut back, 6 bases at V and 7 bases at J, with 10 bases in the middle. The CDR3 coding sequence is TGTGCCAGCAGCCTAGGACAGCAGCCCCAGCATTTT. This translates into CASSLGQQPQHF.

The chain links TRBV28 to TRBJ1-6, with D possibly being TRBD1 (6 bases). Germline loops: CDR1 MDHEN, CDR2 SYDVKM. Trimming took off 11 bases at V and 10 bases at J, with 21 bases between the two ends. The CDR3 extends over 14 amino acids. CDR3 in amino acids: CAYSRGGRGSPLHF. CDR3 in DNA: TGTGCCTATTCCAGGGGTGGCAGGGGCTCACCCCTCCACTTT. The complete variable domain, with remaining parts taken from reference TRBV28 and TRBJ1-6, reads DVKVTQSSRYLVKRTGEKVFLECVQDMDHENMFWYRQDPGLGLRLIYFSYDVKMKEKGDIPEGYSVSREKKERFSLILESASTNQTSMYLCAYSRGGRGSPLHFGNGTRLTVT.

The V call is TRBV3-1 (or the pseudogene TRBV3-2), the J call TRBJ2-1; tentatively, D is TRBD1 (6 bases). Between the trimmed V and J ends, which lost 4 bases and 6 bases, there was a span of 13 bases. Germline loops: CDR1 LGHDT, CDR2 YNNKEL (reference sequence). This CDR3 is built from 14 residues. The DNA of the CDR3 is TGTGCCAGCAGCCCGGACAGTCTATCCAATGAGCAGTTCTTC. Its protein is CASSPDSLSNEQFF.